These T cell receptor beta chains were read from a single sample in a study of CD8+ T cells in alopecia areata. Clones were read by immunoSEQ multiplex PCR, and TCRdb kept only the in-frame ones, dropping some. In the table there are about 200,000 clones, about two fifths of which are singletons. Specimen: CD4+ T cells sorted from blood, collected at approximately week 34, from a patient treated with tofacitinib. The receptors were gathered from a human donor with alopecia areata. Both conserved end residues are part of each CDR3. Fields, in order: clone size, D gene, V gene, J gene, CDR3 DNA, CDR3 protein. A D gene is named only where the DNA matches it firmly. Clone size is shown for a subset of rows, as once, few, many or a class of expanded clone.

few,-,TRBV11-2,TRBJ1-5,TGTGCCAGTTCTGGGGGGGGCCTCCAGCCCCAGCATTTT,CASSGGGLQPQHF
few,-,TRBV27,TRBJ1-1,TGTGCCAGCAGTAACAGAGAGAACACTGAAGCTTTCTTT,CASSNRENTEAFF
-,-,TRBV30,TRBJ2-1,TGTGCCTGGAGTGCCCGGGACCTCAATGAGCAGTTCTTC,CAWSARDLNEQFF
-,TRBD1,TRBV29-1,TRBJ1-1,TGCAGCGTGGCTCACGGGACAGGGAAAACTGAAGCTTTCTTT,CSVAHGTGKTEAFF
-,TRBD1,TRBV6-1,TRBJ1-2,TGTGCCAGCAGTGAAACAGGGGGCGGCGACTATGGCTACACCTTC,CASSETGGGDYGYTF
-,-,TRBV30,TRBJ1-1,TGTGCCTGGAGTCGTGTGGGGGTTTCAGCTTTCTTT,CAWSRVGVSAFF
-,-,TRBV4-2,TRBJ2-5,TGTGCCAGCAGCCAAGGCGAAGAGACCCAGTACTTC,CASSQGEETQYF
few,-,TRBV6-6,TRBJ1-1,TGTGCCAGCACATCGGCAAGGGGTCTGAACACTGAAGCTTTCTTT,CASTSARGLNTEAFF
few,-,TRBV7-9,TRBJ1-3,TGTGCCAGCAGCCCGACCACCGGGCTTGGAAACACCATATATTTT,CASSPTTGLGNTIYF
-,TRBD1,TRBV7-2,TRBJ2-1,TGTGCCAGCAGCTCGAGGACAGGGGGCTCACGGCGGGGCTACAATGAGCAGTTCTTC,CASSSRTGGSRRGYNEQFF
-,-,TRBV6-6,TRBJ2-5,TGTGCCAGCAGTGGCAGACTACTCCAAGAGACCCAGTACTTC,CASSGRLLQETQYF
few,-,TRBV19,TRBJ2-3,TGTGCCAGTAGTAAGGCAGCCACACGCACAGATACGCAGTATTTT,CASSKAATRTDTQYF
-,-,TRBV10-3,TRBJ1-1,TGTGCCATGTCATACGCGGGTGGGGATACTGAAGCTTTCTTT,CAMSYAGGDTEAFF
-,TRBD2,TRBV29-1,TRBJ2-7,TGCAGCGTTGAATCGGGACTAGCGGGAAAACCTCTAACCTACGAGCAGTACTTC,CSVESGLAGKPLTYEQYF
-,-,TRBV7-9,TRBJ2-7,TGTGCCAGCAGCTTATTTCCGGGGCCCTACGAGCAGTACTTC,CASSLFPGPYEQYF
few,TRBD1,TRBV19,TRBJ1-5,TGTGCCAGTAGCAAGGGACAGAGCAATCAGCCCCAGCATTTT,CASSKGQSNQPQHF
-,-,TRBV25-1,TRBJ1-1,TGTGCCAGCAGTGTGGGCCAGATGCACACTGAAGCTTTCTTT,CASSVGQMHTEAFF
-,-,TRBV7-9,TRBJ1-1,TGTGCCAGCAGCTTGGATGTAGGGACCACTGAAGCTTTCTTT,CASSLDVGTTEAFF
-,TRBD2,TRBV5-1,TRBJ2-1,TGCGCCAGCAGCTTGAGTGGCGGGAGTCACGATGAGCAGTTCTTC,CASSLSGGSHDEQFF
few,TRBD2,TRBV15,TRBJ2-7,TGTGCCACCAGTGGGGGGGTTGGCTACGAGCAGTACTTC,CATSGGVGYEQYF
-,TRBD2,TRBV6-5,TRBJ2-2,TGTGCCAGCAGCTCAGCGGGAGCTAACACCGGGGAGCTGTTTTTT,CASSSAGANTGELFF
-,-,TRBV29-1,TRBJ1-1,TGCAGCGTAGCTCCCCTCGCTGAAGCTTTCTTT,CSVAPLAEAFF
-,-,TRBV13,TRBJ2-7,TGTGCCAGCAGTAACAGGGAGAGACCCTACGAGCAGTACTTC,CASSNRERPYEQYF
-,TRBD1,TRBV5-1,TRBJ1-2,TGCGCCAGCAGCAATGGACAGGGCGGGTATGGCTACACCTTC,CASSNGQGGYGYTF
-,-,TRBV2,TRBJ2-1,TGTGCCAGCAGTGTCGAAAGTAACAATGAGCAGTTCTTC,CASSVESNNEQFF
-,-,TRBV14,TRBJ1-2,TGTGCCAGCAGCACAAATACTCGGACGCATGGCTACACCTTC,CASSTNTRTHGYTF
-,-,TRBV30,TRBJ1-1,TGTGCCTTGACCGAGCCAGGGCCCACTGAAGCTTTCTTT,CALTEPGPTEAFF
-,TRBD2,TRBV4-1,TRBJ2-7,TGCGCCAGCAGCCTAGCGGGAGAAGGCGAGCAGTACTTC,CASSLAGEGEQYF
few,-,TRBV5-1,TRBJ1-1,TGCGCCAGCAGCTTGGGGGTTGAAGCTTTCTTT,CASSLGVEAFF
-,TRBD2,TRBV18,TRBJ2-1,TGTGCCAGCTCACCAGTGATGAAGCGGGAAGGGTCCTACAATGAGCAGTTCTTC,CASSPVMKREGSYNEQFF
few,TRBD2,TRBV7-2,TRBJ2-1,TGTGCCAGCAGCTTAGGGGGCCCCAGACTAGCGGGAGGACAAAATGAGCAGTTCTTC,CASSLGGPRLAGGQNEQFF
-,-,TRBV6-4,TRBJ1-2,TGTGCCAGCAGTGTAGATTCACAGGGCCTCTATGGCTACACCTTC,CASSVDSQGLYGYTF
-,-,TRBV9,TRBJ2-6,TGTGCCAGCAGCGCTCAACAGGGCATAGCCAACGTCCTGACTTTC,CASSAQQGIANVLTF
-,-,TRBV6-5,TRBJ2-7,TGTGCCAGTTACAAAACCGGGACTCCTCTGTACGAGCAGTACTTC,CASYKTGTPLYEQYF
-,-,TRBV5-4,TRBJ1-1,TGTGCCAGCAGTTACACGAACACTGAAGCTTTCTTT,CASSYTNTEAFF
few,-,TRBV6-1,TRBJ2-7,TGTGCCAGCACCGAGAGAGACTCCTACGAGCAGTACTTC,CASTERDSYEQYF
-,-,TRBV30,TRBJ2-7,TGTGCCTGGAGTGGACCCGGGACGGTCTCCTACGAGCAGTACTTC,CAWSGPGTVSYEQYF
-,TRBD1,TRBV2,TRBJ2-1,TGTGCCAGCAGTGACAGGGGGCGAGCCGATGAGCAGTTCTTC,CASSDRGRADEQFF
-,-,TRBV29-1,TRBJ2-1,TGCAGCGTTGTTGCGGGGCAGGGATACAATGAGCAGTTCTTC,CSVVAGQGYNEQFF
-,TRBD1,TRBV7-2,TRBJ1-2,TGTGCCAGCAGCTCCCCGGACAGGGGGCTTTATGGCTACACCTTC,CASSSPDRGLYGYTF
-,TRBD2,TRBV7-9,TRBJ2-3,TGTGCCAGCAGCTTAACCGGGACTAGCGGGATAGATACGCAGTATTTT,CASSLTGTSGIDTQYF
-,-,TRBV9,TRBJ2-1,TGTGCCAGCAGCCAGGACACCATCACGGCCAATGAGCAGTTCTTC,CASSQDTITANEQFF
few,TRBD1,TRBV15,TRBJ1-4,TGTGCCACCAGCAGGGTCGGGACAGGGCGGGAAAAACTGTTTTTT,CATSRVGTGREKLFF
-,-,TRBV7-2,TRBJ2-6,TGTGCCAGCAGCACCAACCTTCTTAACGTCCTGACTTTC,CASSTNLLNVLTF
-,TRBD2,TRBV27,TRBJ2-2,TGTGCCAGCAACCCGGGACTAGCTAACACCGGGGAGCTGTTTTTT,CASNPGLANTGELFF
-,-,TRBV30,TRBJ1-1,TGTGCCTGGAGTTCGAAGCAAGCCGACACTGAAGCTTTCTTT,CAWSSKQADTEAFF
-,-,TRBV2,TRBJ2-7,TGTGCCAGCAGCGCCCCCTACGAGCAGTACTTC,CASSAPYEQYF
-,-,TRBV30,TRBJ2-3,TGTGCCTGCCTACCCGACTACCTTAGGGATACGCAGTATTTT,CACLPDYLRDTQYF
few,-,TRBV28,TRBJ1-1,TGTGCCAGCAGTTCGTCGGGGGAGAACACTGAAGCTTTCTTT,CASSSSGENTEAFF
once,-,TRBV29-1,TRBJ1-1,TGCAGCGTAACCGGCCTGCGAGGTACTGAAGCTTTCTTT,CSVTGLRGTEAFF
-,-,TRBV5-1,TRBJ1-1,TGCGCCAGCAGCCCCGGAGATGGGGTGAACACTGAAGCTTTCTTT,CASSPGDGVNTEAFF
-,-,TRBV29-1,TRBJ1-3,TGCAGCGTCCAAAGGGGCACCTCTGGAAACACCATATATTTT,CSVQRGTSGNTIYF
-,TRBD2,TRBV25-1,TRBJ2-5,TGTGCCAGCAGTGAATCGGGGGGAGAGACCCAGTACTTC,CASSESGGETQYF
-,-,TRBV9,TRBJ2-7,TGTGCCAGCAGCGTGACGGGAACCTCGGAGCAGTACTTC,CASSVTGTSEQYF
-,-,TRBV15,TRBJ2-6,TGTGCCACCAGCAGAGAAGGATTGGGGTCGGGGGCCAACGTCCTGACTTTC,CATSREGLGSGANVLTF